This T cell receptor beta chain emerged from a study of human T cells and chemical hapten exposure. The overall study: Diphenylcyclopropenone doses were given weekly to the scalps of patients across the approximately 25-week study. TCR yield per sample varied, mainly due to pooled library volumes.

Time point denoted: patch test 1, 2 weeks after DPC sensitization. Stated treatment: therapeutic diphenylcyclopropenone sensitization with weekly scalp DPC. The V and J ends lost 4 bases and 8 bases, in that order; junction bases with no gene match: 14. CDR3 length: 16 residues. CDR1 SGHRS and CDR2 YFSETQ come from the germline V gene. Original processing notes: Sample TCR counts, which ranged from roughly 23,224 to 750,000, had a median of approximately 96,000. TCRdb re-analysed the RACE reads in MiXCR, keeping a single row per CDR3 protein. Here the V and J calls rest on TCRdb's processing, not on the authors' analysis. Here the sample spans fewer than 200,000 distinct CDR3 sequences, about a fifth being singletons.

The source of this sequence is a woman between 45 and 65 years old with alopecia areata. Some clones in this sample may be carry-over from other donors' samples. J is TRBJ2-1 and V is TRBV5-1; 8 bases map to TRBD1. This specimen consisted of whole blood, obtained in connection with sensitization to the hapten diphenylcyclopropenone (DPC). The CDR3, as DNA: TGCGCCAGCAGCGTATCCGGGACAGGTGACCTCGATGAGCAGTTCTTC. Protein sequence: CASSVSGTGDLDEQFF. Full variable domain (outside the CDR3, taken from reference TRBV5-1 and TRBJ2-1): KAGVTQTPRYLIKTRGQQVTLSCSPISGHRSVSWYQQTPGQGLQFLFEYFSETQRNKGNFPGRFSGRQFSNSRSEMNVSTLELGDSALYLCASSVSGTGDLDEQFFGPGTRLTVL.